The 27 T cell receptor beta chains below were found in one sample sequenced in a study of shared clonotypes between healthy human individuals. The protocol was immunoSEQ multiplex PCR, while the TCRdb copy is restricted to in-frame clones and leaves out a portion. The sample contains hundreds of thousands of clones, over 90% of which appear only once. Terminally differentiated effector memory CD45RA+ cells were left out of the naive CD8 fraction, which was CD45RO-negative and positively selected for CCR7. Sequencing was performed on naive CD8+ T cells sorted from blood. Receptor source: a man aged 25 to 40 in good health.

The chain links TRBV9 to TRBJ2-7; 8 bases line up with TRBD1. The CDR3 is 15 residues long. The germline V gene encodes CDR1 SGDLS and CDR2 YYNGEE. J was trimmed by 3 bases and V by 2 bases; bases with no gene match: 7. The CDR3 nucleotides are TGTGCCAGCAGCGTTGATGGGACAGGTTTCTACGAGCAGTACTTC. It translates to CASSVDGTGFYEQYF.

This chain joins TRBV27 and TRBJ2-1, with 10 nucleotides matching TRBD2. With 2 bases clipped from V and 7 bases from J, the junction kept 11 bases outside the gene matches. The CDR3 contains 17 residues. Germline V gene lookup returns CDR1 MNHEY and CDR2 SMNVEV (reference sequence). CDR3 in DNA: TGTGCCAGCAGTTTACGGGGACTAGCGTACCCCAGGAATGAGCAGTTCTTC. Translated, it gives CASSLRGLAYPRNEQFF.

This clone has only a few counts. The chain is built from TRBV9 and TRBJ1-1; possibly TRBD1 for D (5 bases). The CDR3 consists of 14 residues. Germline loops: CDR1 SGDLS, CDR2 YYNGEE. Trimming took off 3 bases at V and 8 bases at J, with 17 bases between the two ends. The CDR3 here is CASSGRPTTDEAFF. The CDR3 DNA is TGTGCCAGCAGCGGTCGACCCACGACAGACGAAGCTTTCTTT. The variable domain in full, completed from reference TRBV9 and TRBJ1-1, reads DSGVTQTPKHLITATGQRVTLRCSPRSGDLSVYWYQQSLDQGLQFLIQYYNGEERAKGNILERFSAQQFPDLHSELNLSSLELGDSALYFCASSGRPTTDEAFFGQGTRLTVV.

The chain uses TRBV27 and TRBJ1-4, with no clear D. CDR1 is MNHEY, CDR2 SMNVEV, per germline (reference sequence). Trimming shortened V by 4 bases and J by 0 bases, and 6 bases separated the two germline ends. The CDR3 consists of 14 residues. The CDR3 sequence is CASSSQATNEKLFF. In DNA, the CDR3 is TGTGCCAGCAGTTCTCAGGCAACTAATGAAAAACTGTTTTTT.

The chain links TRBV27 to TRBJ1-4; TRBD1 aligns across 9 bases. CDR3 length: 15 amino acids. CDR1 is MNHEY, CDR2 SMNVEV, per germline (reference sequence). Losses at the gene ends were 6 bases for V and 8 bases for J; bases not matched to a gene: 10. The DNA of the CDR3 is TGTGCCAGCAGGACACACAGGGGGCGCGCCGAAAAACTGTTTTTT. Protein sequence: CASRTHRGRAEKLFF.

The chain is built from TRBV7-9 and TRBJ2-7, with a weak D call TRBD1 (6 bases). The CDR3 contains 15 residues. Trimming pared 5 bases from V and 6 bases from J, leaving 20 bases between. Germline CDR1 SEHNR, CDR2 FQNEAQ (reference sequence). CDR3 amino acids: CASSAGGHTLFEQYF. In DNA form, the CDR3 reads TGTGCCAGCAGCGCTGGGGGCCACACCCTCTTCGAGCAGTACTTC. The whole variable domain, remainder taken from reference TRBV7-9 and TRBJ2-7, is DTGVSQNPRHKITKRGQNVTFRCDPISEHNRLYWYRQTLGQGPEFLTYFQNEAQLEKSRLLSDRFSAERPKGSFSTLEIQRTEQGDSAMYLCASSAGGHTLFEQYFGPGTRLTVT.

This chain links TRBV7-5 with TRBJ2-2; the table names TRBD2, a call not compared with the DNA. TRBV7-5 is flagged as a pseudogene. The CDR3 extends over 18 amino acids. CDR3 DNA: TGTGCCAGAAGCTTAGTTTCTAGCGGGAGGGCCGACACCGGGGAGCTGTTTTTT. Protein product: CARSLVSSGRADTGELFF.

This clone has a single count. The V call is TRBV6-5, the J call TRBJ2-1; the match to TRBD2 covers 13 bases. V dropped 2 bases and J dropped 7; count of bases not matched to a gene: 2. CDR3 length: 15 amino acids. Germline V gene lookup returns CDR1 MNHEY and CDR2 SVGAGI. DNA for the CDR3: TGTGCCAGCAGTTACACTAGCGGGAGGGAGAATGAGCAGTTCTTC. Amino acid sequence: CASSYTSGRENEQFF.

The gene calls are TRBV19 and TRBJ2-7; TRBD2 matches at 11 bases. The CDR3 totals 15 residues. Germline CDR1 and CDR2: LNHDA and SQIVND (reference sequence). V dropped 5 bases and J dropped 3; count of bases not matched to a gene: 6. CDR3 DNA: TGTGCCAGTAGTTCCCCCCTAGCGGGAGGCTACGAGCAGTACTTC. Residues: CASSSPLAGGYEQYF.

This clone was counted a single time. CDR3 in amino acids: CASSVSGTGRRTEAFF. The CDR3 DNA reads TGTGCCAGCAGTGTCTCCGGGACAGGGAGGAGGACTGAAGCTTTCTTT. The chain recombines TRBV27 with TRBJ1-1, with 9 bases matching TRBD1. The CDR3 has 16 amino acids. With V trimmed by 5 bases and J by 5 bases, 12 bases remained unmatched. Germline V lookup: CDR1 MNHEY, CDR2 SMNVEV (reference sequence).

As to this clone: Other DNA sequences within the sample encode an identical CDR3. V usage is TRBV9 and J usage is TRBJ2-7; D is unclear. The CDR3 is 13 amino acids. CDR1 and CDR2 from the germline V gene are SGDLS and YYNGEE. V gave up 4 bases and J gave up 0 bases, with 8 bases separating them. As DNA, the CDR3 is TGTGCCAGCAGCCCCCCCCGCTCCTACGAGCAGTACTTC. Translated: CASSPPRSYEQYF.

This chain connects TRBV19 to TRBJ1-4; D possibly corresponds to TRBD1 (5 bases). V gave up 1 base and J gave up 6 bases, with 15 bases separating them. The V gene's germline CDR1 is LNHDA and CDR2 SQIVND (reference sequence). CDR3 length: 16 amino acids. The CDR3 here is CASSIAADRRDEKLFF. The CDR3 bases are TGTGCCAGTAGTATAGCCGCCGACAGAAGGGATGAAAAACTGTTTTTT.

The gene calls are TRBV5-4 and TRBJ2-7, with TRBD1 as a possible D gene (5 bases). The germline gives CDR1 SGHNT, CDR2 YYREEE (reference sequence). CDR3 length equals 13 residues. Trimming removed 4 bases from V and 5 bases from J, with 13 bases in between. The CDR3 region is CASSRIPTDEQYF. The CDR3 DNA is TGTGCCAGCAGCCGAATACCGACAGACGAGCAGTACTTC.

The chain joins TRBV4-1 to TRBJ2-2; 8 nucleotides match TRBD1. The length of the CDR3 is 16 residues. Germline lookup yields CDR1 MGHRA and CDR2 YSYEKL. The trim removed 4 bases at V and 5 bases at J, leaving 9 bases unmatched. This CDR3 is CASSLRTGMGTGELFF. The CDR3 DNA is TGCGCCAGCAGCCTCCGGACAGGGATGGGGACCGGGGAGCTGTTTTTT.

This sequence joins TRBV7-9 and TRBJ2-7, with 7 bases identical to TRBD2. Germline loops: CDR1 SEHNR, CDR2 FQNEAQ (reference sequence). The CDR3 has 16 amino acids. Unmatched junction bases numbered 11, after V lost 3 bases and J lost 3 bases. DNA for the CDR3: TGTGCCAGCAGCTTGGGGGATAGCGGGTGGGTCTACGAGCAGTACTTC. Protein sequence: CASSLGDSGWVYEQYF.

CDR3 sequence: CASSLLAGPRETQYF. The CDR3 nucleotides are TGTGCCAGCAGCCTACTAGCGGGACCCCGGGAGACCCAGTACTTC. V usage is TRBV27 and J usage is TRBJ2-5, with 10 bases that match TRBD2. Germline V gives CDR1 MNHEY, CDR2 SMNVEV (reference sequence). The trim removed 6 bases at V and 5 bases at J, leaving 9 bases unmatched. CDR3 size: 15 residues.

The chain employs TRBV10-2 and TRBJ2-3; TRBD2 matches at 9 bases. The ends lost 0 bases at V and 3 bases at J; junction bases unmatched: 1. From germline, CDR1 is WSHSY and CDR2 SAAADI. The CDR3 spans 15 residues. The chain's CDR3 is CASSESTSGTDTQYF. DNA of the CDR3: TGCGCCAGCAGTGAGTCGACTAGCGGAACAGATACGCAGTATTTT.

The V call is TRBV11-2, the J call TRBJ2-7, with a tentative D call TRBD2 (5 bases). The germline V gene encodes CDR1 SGHAT and CDR2 FQNNGV. CDR3 length equals 15 residues. The V and J ends lost 4 bases and 0 bases respectively, with 13 bases between them. CDR3 in amino acids: CASSSSSGLSYEQYF. CDR3 DNA: TGTGCCAGCAGCTCATCCAGCGGTCTCTCCTACGAGCAGTACTTC.

The chain uses TRBV7-8 and TRBJ2-7; TRBD2 matches 9 bases. The CDR3 extends over 14 amino acids. V lost 6 bases, J lost 3 bases, and 6 bases stayed unmatched. Germline V gene lookup returns CDR1 SGHVS and CDR2 FQNEAQ. CDR3 region: CASSFSGRIYEQYF. The CDR3 bases are TGTGCCAGCAGTTTTAGCGGGAGAATCTACGAGCAGTACTTC.

This chain joins TRBV7-9 and TRBJ1-4, with a weak D call TRBD1 (6 bases). CDR3 size: 14 residues. In germline, CDR1 is SEHNR, CDR2 FQNEAQ (reference sequence). Trimming removed 5 bases at V and 8 bases at J, with 15 bases between. CDR3 residues: CASSPLGAWEKLFF. For the CDR3, the DNA is TGTGCCAGCAGCCCGTTGGGGGCTTGGGAAAAACTGTTTTTT.

This chain links TRBV5-8 with TRBJ2-3; D is unresolved. This CDR3 region has 15 residues. V lost 0 bases, J lost 1 base, and 9 bases lay in between. Germline CDR1 reads SGHTS; CDR2 reads YDEGEE. The CDR3 here is CASSLGQVGTDTQYF. Written as DNA, the CDR3 is TGTGCCAGCAGCTTGGGGCAGGTCGGCACAGATACGCAGTATTTT.

This clone was recorded only once. J is TRBJ2-2 and V is TRBV5-4; 9 bases agree with TRBD1. The CDR3 has 14 residues. CDR1 SGHNT and CDR2 YYREEE come from the germline V gene (reference sequence). V lost 4 bases, J lost 6 bases, and 4 bases stayed unmatched. This CDR3 reads CASSRTGVPGELFF. Written as DNA, the CDR3 is TGTGCCAGCAGCCGGACAGGGGTCCCCGGGGAGCTGTTTTTT.

V is TRBV7-8 and J is TRBJ2-1; 9 positions match TRBD2. This CDR3 has 16 amino acids. The germline gives CDR1 SGHVS, CDR2 FQNEAQ. Unmatched junction bases numbered 12, after V lost 5 bases and J lost 7 bases. CDR3 sequence reads: CASSPFQGGRVNEQFF. CDR3 coding DNA: TGTGCCAGCAGCCCCTTCCAGGGCGGGAGGGTGAATGAGCAGTTCTTC.

In its sample, this clone was seen a few times. The same CDR3 is also encoded by other DNA sequences in this sample. The gene calls are TRBV28 and TRBJ2-2, with no clear D. This CDR3 contains 13 residues. Germline assignment: CDR1 MDHEN and CDR2 SYDVKM. Trimming removed 2 bases at V and 0 bases at J, with 1 base between. In DNA, the CDR3 is TGTGCCAGCAGTTTAGCGAACACCGGGGAGCTGTTTTTT. It codes for CASSLANTGELFF.

The chain employs TRBV10-1 and TRBJ2-1, with 10 bases matching TRBD2. Looked up from germline, CDR1 is WNHNN and CDR2 is SYGVQD (reference sequence). The V segment lost 4 bases and the J segment 4 bases; nucleotides outside the gene matches: 7. The CDR3 spans 16 residues. CDR3 sequence reads: CASSGGSGRPYNEQFF. CDR3 in DNA: TGCGCCAGCAGTGGGGGTAGCGGGAGGCCTTACAATGAGCAGTTCTTC.

V usage is TRBV4-1 and J usage is TRBJ2-7; 9 bases agree with TRBD1. Germline values: CDR1 MGHRA, CDR2 YSYEKL. There are 14 residues in the CDR3. V gave up 2 bases and J gave up 5 bases; unmatched junction bases: 4. The CDR3 sequence is CASSQLQGAHEQYF. DNA of the CDR3: TGCGCCAGCAGCCAATTACAGGGGGCCCACGAGCAGTACTTC.

In its sample, this clone was seen a few times. Additional DNA sequences in this sample encode the identical CDR3. This sequence joins TRBV27 and TRBJ1-1, with TRBD1 matching 8 bases. CDR3 size: 14 residues. J lost 1 base, V lost 3 bases, and 1 base had no gene match. Germline CDR1 MNHEY, CDR2 SMNVEV (reference sequence). The CDR3 nucleotides are TGTGCCAGCAGTTTCGGACAGGGGAACACTGAAGCTTTCTTT. The encoded protein is CASSFGQGNTEAFF.